This TCR beta chain was captured in a study of T cell responses to AZD1222 COVID-19 vaccine. Points from the study as a whole: The sample set comprised mostly white British donors with more females, and clonal diversity was possibly underestimated. The study identified only five to seven AZD1222 recipients as seropositive at baseline. Repertoires were collected only later (after the peak T cell response had occurred).

With respect to this clone: Its antigen is still unknown.

Libraries were prepared by immunoSEQ multiplex PCR; TCRdb keeps only in-frame clonotypes and omits some of them. The sample lists some 130,000 clones, approximately 80% occurring once. The source material was peripheral blood, sampled on day 0 of AZD1222 vaccination. The sequence derives from an adult in good health.

CDR3 sequence reads: CASSLVTDKLNTEAFF. In DNA form, the CDR3 reads TGCGCCAGCAGCTTAGTAACGGACAAACTGAACACTGAAGCTTTCTTT. This sequence joins TRBV5-1 and TRBJ1-1; D is possibly TRBD1 (5 bases). Per germline, CDR1 SGHRS and CDR2 YFSETQ. Trimming left V 2 bases short and J 0 bases short, with 14 bases between. The CDR3 is 16 residues long.